The entry that follows covers one T cell receptor (beta chain) sequence. The record originates from a study of blood T cell repertoires in COVID-19. The assay was immunoSEQ multiplex PCR, and TCRdb's table has in-frame clones only and misses some. This sample carries hundreds of thousands of clones, around nine tenths of them seen once, and the ten largest clones take 8% to 10%. Deletions cut 0 bases from V and 3 bases from J, with 9 bases between. The CDR3 consists of 15 residues. The germline gives CDR1 MNHEY, CDR2 SMNVEV (reference sequence). This TCR derives from a middle-aged man who had recovered from COVID-19. Sequencing was performed on PBMCs or T cells enriched from blood (not recorded which). The gene calls are TRBV27 and TRBJ1-3; no clear D. Here the CDR3 reads CASSLSFGSGNTIYF. The DNA of the CDR3 is TGTGCCAGCAGTTTATCGTTCGGGAGTGGAAACACCATATATTTT.